This T cell receptor beta chain was observed in a study of T cell clonotyping in hematopoietic cell transplantation. V shed 7 bases and J shed 2 bases, with 12 bases lying between them. The CDR3 is made up of 14 amino acids. Per germline, CDR1 MNHNS and CDR2 SASEGT. Libraries were prepared by immunoSEQ multiplex PCR; TCRdb keeps only in-frame clonotypes and omits some of them. The sample lists 9,500 to 12,000 clones, 89% occurring once. This TCR was sampled from a male patient between 60 and 69 years old who had an allogeneic stem cell transplant from an unrelated donor, so the T cells may come from the graft donor. Some clones in this sample may be carry-over from other donors' samples. The sample consisted of PBMCs, taken 180 days after allogeneic stem cell transplant. The rearrangement links TRBV6-1 to TRBJ1-3; D is ambiguous. CDR3 sequence: CASIIDAPGNTIYF. The CDR3, as DNA: TGTGCCAGCATAATAGACGCTCCTGGAAACACCATATATTTT.